The T cell receptor (beta chain) under discussion was sequenced for a study of blood T cell repertoires in COVID-19. Before being deemed recovered, Cohort 3 donors had two negative PCRs, clearance, or symptom resolution. Trimming took off 8 bases at V and 2 bases at J, with 7 bases between the two ends. The germline CDR1 and CDR2 sequences are MNHEY and SVGAGI. The CDR3 contains 11 residues. There are a few counts of this clone. TCRdb's copy holds only in-frame clones and misses some; the assay was immunoSEQ multiplex PCR. The sample has more than 250,000 clones, around 85% seen once. This clonotype originated in a woman in her thirties or forties who had recovered from COVID-19. Sequenced: PBMCs or T cells enriched from blood (not recorded which). The genes are TRBV6-5 and TRBJ2-7, with a possible D match to TRBD1 (5 bases). The CDR3 DNA reads TGTGCCAGCGGGGCCACCTACGAGCAGTACTTC. Amino acids: CASGATYEQYF.